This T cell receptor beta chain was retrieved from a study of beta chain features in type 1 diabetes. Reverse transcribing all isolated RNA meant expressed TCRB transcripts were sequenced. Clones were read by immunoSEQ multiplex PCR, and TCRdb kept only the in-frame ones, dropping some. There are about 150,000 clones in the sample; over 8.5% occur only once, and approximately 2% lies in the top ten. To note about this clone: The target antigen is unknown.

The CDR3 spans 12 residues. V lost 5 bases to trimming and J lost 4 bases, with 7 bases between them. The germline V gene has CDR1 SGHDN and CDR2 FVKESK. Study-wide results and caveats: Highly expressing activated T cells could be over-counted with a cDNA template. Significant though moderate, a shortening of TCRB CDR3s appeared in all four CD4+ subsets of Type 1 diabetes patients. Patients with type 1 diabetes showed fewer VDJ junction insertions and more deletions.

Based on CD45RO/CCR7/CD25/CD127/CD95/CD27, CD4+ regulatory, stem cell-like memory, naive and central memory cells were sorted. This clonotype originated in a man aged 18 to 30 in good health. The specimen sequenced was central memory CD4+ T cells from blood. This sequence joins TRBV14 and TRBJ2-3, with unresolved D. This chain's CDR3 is CASSRDPDTQYF. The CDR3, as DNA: TGTGCCAGCAGCAGGGATCCAGATACGCAGTATTTT.